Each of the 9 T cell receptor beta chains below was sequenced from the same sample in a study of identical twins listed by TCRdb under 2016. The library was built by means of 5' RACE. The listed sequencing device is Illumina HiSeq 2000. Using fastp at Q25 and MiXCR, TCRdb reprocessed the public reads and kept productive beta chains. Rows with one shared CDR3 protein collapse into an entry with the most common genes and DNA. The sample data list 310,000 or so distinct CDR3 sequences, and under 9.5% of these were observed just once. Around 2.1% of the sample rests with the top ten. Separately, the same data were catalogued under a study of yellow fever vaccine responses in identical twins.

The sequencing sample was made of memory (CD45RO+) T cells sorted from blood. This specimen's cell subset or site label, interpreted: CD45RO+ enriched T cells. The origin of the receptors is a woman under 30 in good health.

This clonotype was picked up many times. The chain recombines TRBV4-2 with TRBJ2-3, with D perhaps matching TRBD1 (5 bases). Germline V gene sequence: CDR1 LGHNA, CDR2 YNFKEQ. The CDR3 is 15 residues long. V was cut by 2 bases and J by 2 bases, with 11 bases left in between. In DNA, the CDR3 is TGTGCCAGCAGCCAATTTACAGGAGCCACAGATACGCAGTATTTT. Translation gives CASSQFTGATDTQYF.

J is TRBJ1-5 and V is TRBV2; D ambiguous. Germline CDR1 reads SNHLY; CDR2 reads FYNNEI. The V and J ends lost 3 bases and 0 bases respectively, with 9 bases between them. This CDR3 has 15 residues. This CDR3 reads CASSETPYSNQPQHF. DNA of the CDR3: TGTGCCAGCAGTGAGACGCCGTATAGCAATCAGCCCCAGCATTTT.

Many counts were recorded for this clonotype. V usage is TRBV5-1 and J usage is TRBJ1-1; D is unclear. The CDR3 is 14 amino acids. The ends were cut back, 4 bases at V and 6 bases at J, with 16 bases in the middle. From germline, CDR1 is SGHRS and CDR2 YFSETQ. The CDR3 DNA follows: TGCGCCAGCAGCGCCTGGTCAATCGGGGCTGAAGCTTTCTTT. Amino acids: CASSAWSIGAEAFF. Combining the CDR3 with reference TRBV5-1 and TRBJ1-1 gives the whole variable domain KAGVTQTPRYLIKTRGQQVTLSCSPISGHRSVSWYQQTPGQGLQFLFEYFSETQRNKGNFPGRFSGRQFSNSRSEMNVSTLELGDSALYLCASSAWSIGAEAFFGQGTRLTVV.

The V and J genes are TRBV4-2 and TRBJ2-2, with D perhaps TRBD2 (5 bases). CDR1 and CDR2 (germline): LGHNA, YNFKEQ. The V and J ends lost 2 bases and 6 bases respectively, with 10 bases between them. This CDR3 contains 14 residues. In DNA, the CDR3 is TGTGCCAGCAGCCAACTAGCTAATCCCGGGGAGCTGTTTTTT. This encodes CASSQLANPGELFF.

Written as DNA, the CDR3 is TGTGCCAGCAGCCCAACGGGGACCTCGAGCTCCTACGAGCAGTACTTC. Protein product: CASSPTGTSSSYEQYF. This chain joins TRBV5-5 and TRBJ2-7; D tentatively fits TRBD1 or TRBD2 (5 bases each). Trimming shortened V by 4 bases and J by 0 bases, and 17 bases separated the two germline ends. Germline V gene data show CDR1 as SGHKS and CDR2 as YYEKEE (reference sequence). The CDR3 totals 16 residues.

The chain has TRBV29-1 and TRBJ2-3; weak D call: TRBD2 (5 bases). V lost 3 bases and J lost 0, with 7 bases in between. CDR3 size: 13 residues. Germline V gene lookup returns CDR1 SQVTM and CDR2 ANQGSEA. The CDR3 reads CSVDEGSTDTQYF. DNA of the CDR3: TGCAGCGTTGATGAGGGAAGCACAGATACGCAGTATTTT.

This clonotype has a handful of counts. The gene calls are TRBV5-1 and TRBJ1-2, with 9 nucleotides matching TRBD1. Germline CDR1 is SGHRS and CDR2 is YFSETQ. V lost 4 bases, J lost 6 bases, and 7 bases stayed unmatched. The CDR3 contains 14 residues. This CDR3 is CASSRDRGSDGYTF. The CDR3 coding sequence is TGCGCCAGCAGCCGCGACAGGGGGAGTGATGGCTACACCTTC.

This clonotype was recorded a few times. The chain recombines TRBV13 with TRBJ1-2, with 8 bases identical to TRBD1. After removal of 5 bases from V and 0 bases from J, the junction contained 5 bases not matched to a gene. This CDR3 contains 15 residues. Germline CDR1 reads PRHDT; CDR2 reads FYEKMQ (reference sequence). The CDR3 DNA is TGTGCCAGCAGCCTCAGACAGGGGACTAACTATGGCTACACCTTC. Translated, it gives CASSLRQGTNYGYTF.

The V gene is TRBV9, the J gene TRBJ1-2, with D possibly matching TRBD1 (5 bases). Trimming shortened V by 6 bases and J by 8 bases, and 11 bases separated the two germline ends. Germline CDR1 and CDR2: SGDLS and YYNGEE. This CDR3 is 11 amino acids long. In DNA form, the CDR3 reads TGTGCCAGCAACCGGGACGGCGGCTACACCTTC. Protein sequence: CASNRDGGYTF.